The present entry profiles one TCR beta chain with its context. Its antigen is unidentified. Germline V gene lookup returns CDR1 MGHRA and CDR2 YSYEKL. This CDR3 is 13 amino acids long. Trimming cost V 0 bases and J 6 bases, with 8 bases left between them. This entry is derived from a study of cytomegalovirus exposure and HLA in healthy donors. Across the whole study: Approximately 85 million unique TCRs from HLA-typed donors made up an early data release. Study-level findings and limits: CMV antigen specificity was confirmed in vitro for three CMV-associated chains. Some TCR beta chains (about 170 of them) were listed as cytomegalovirus-associated.

The primer mix had 60 Vbeta and 13 Jbeta primers. Methods used by the authors: An analysis performed later counted roughly 79 million unique TCR beta chains (approximately 10 million of them shared). Clones were sequenced by immunoSEQ multiplex PCR, and TCRdb holds only the in-frame ones, with some missing. V and J calls and clone size are as listed in that table; D and trimming were resolved from the DNA. The data contain under 85,000 clones, about 70% of them singletons. V is TRBV4-1 and J is TRBJ2-5; D is undetermined. The material sequenced was PBMCs. The receptor comes from a woman in her 30s in good health and CMV-seronegative. DNA of the CDR3: TGCGCCAGCAGCCAAGATCCGAGAAAGACCCAGTACTTC. Its translation: CASSQDPRKTQYF.